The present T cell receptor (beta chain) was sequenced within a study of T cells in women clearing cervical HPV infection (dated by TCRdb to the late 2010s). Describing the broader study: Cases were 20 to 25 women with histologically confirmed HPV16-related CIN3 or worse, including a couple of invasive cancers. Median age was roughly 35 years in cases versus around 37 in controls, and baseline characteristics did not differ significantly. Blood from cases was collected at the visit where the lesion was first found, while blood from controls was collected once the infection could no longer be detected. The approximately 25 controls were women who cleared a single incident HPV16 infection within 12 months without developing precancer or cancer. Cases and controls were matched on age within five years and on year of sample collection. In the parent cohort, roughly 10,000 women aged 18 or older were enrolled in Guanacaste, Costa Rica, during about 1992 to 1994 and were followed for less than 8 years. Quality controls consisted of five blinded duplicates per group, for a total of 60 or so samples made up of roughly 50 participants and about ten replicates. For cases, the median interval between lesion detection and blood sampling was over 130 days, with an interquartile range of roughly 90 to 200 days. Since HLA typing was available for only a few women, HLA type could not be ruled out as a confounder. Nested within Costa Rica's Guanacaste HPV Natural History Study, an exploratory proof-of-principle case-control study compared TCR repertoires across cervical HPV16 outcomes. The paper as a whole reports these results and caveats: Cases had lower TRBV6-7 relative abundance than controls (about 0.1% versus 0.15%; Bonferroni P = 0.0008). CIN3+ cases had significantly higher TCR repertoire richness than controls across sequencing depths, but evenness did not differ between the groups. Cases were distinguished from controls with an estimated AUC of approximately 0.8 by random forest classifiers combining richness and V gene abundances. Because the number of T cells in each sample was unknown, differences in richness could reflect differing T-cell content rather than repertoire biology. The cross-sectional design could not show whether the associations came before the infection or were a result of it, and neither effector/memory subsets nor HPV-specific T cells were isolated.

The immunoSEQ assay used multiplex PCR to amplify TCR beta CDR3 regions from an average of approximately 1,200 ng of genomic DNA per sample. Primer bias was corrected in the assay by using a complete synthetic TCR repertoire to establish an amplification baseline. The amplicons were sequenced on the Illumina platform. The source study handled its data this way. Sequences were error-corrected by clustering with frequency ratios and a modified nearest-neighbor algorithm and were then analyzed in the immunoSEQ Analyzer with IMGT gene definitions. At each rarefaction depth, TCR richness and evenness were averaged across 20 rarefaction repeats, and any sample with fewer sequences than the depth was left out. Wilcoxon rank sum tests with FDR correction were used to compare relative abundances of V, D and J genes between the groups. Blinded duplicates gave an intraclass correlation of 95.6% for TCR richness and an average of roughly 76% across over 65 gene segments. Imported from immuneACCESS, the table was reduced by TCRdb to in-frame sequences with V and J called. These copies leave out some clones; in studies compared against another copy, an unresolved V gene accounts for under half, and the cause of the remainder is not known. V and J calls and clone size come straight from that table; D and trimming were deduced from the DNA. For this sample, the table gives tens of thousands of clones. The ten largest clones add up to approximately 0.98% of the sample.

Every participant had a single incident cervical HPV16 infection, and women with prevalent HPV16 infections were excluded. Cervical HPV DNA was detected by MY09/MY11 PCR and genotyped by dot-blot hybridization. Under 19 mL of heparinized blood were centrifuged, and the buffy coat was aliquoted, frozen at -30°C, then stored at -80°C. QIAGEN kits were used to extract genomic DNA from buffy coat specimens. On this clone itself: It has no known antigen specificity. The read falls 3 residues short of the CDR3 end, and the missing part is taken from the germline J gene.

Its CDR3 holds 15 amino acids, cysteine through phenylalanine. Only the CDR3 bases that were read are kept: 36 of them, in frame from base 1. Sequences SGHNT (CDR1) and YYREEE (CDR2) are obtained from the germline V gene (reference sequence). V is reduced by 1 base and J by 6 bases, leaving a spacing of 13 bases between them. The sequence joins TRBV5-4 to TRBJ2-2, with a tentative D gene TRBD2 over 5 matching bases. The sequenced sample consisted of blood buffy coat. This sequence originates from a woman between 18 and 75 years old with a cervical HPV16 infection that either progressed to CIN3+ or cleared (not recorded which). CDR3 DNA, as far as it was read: TGTGCCAGCAGCTTGAGGGCCGGGGTGGCCGGGGAG. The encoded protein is CASSLRAGVAGE. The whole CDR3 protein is CASSLRAGVAGELFF.